Following are 25 T cell receptor beta chains from one sample sequenced in a study of cytomegalovirus exposure and HLA in healthy donors. With 60 Vbeta and 13 Jbeta primers, the PCR was carried out. The protocol was immunoSEQ multiplex PCR, while the TCRdb copy is restricted to in-frame clones and leaves out a portion. The data contain about 170,000 clones, around four fifths of them singletons. Sequenced material: PBMCs. The origin of the receptors is a female donor in good health and CMV-seronegative.

The chain has TRBV5-1 and TRBJ2-1; 8 nucleotides agree with TRBD2. The J segment lost 3 bases and the V segment lost 0 bases, leaving 8 bases of the junction unmatched. Germline-derived CDR1 and CDR2 are SGHRS and YFSETQ. This CDR3 is built from 17 residues. CDR3 amino acids: CASSLAGLAGFYNEQFF. The CDR3 bases are TGCGCCAGCAGCTTGGCCGGGTTAGCGGGATTCTACAATGAGCAGTTCTTC.

This chain links TRBV7-8 with TRBJ2-3, with 8 positions matching TRBD2. The CDR3 is 18 residues long. In germline, CDR1 is SGHVS, CDR2 FQNEAQ. Unmatched junction bases numbered 9, after V lost 0 bases and J lost 1 base. The CDR3 DNA follows: TGTGCCAGCAGCTTAGCGCTTAGTAGCGGGATCCGCACAGATACGCAGTATTTT. Protein: CASSLALSSGIRTDTQYF.

This clone has just one count. This sequence joins TRBV2 and TRBJ2-7, with 9 bases aligning to TRBD1. The length of the CDR3 is 14 residues. Per the germline V gene, CDR1 is SNHLY and CDR2 is FYNNEI. The junction had 6 bases not matched to a gene; V was cut back by 3 bases and J by 6 bases. CDR3: CASSDRTGASEQYF. CDR3 bases: TGTGCCAGCAGTGACCGGACAGGGGCCTCCGAGCAGTACTTC.

Here the CDR3 DNA reads TGTGCCAGCAGCCCAAGACGGGGACTTAATGAAAAACTGTTTTTT. Amino acids: CASSPRRGLNEKLFF. This chain connects TRBV5-4 to TRBJ1-4; TRBD1 might be the D (5 bases). Germline values: CDR1 SGHNT, CDR2 YYREEE (reference sequence). The CDR3 runs 15 residues. Trimming left V 4 bases short and J 4 bases short, with 14 bases between.

The chain carries TRBV23-1 and TRBJ1-4; D is ambiguous. TRBV23-1 is noted as an ORF with a role that remains uncertain. Trimming shortened V by 7 bases and J by 3 bases, and 12 bases separated the two germline ends. CDR3 length equals 14 residues. DNA of the CDR3: TGCGCCAGCAATGGTGTTACAGCTAATGAAAAACTGTTTTTT. It is translated as CASNGVTANEKLFF.

This clone was counted a single time. V is TRBV4-1 and J is TRBJ2-3; a weak D match, TRBD1 (6 bases). The CDR3 totals 15 residues. Germline-derived CDR1 and CDR2 are MGHRA and YSYEKL. V was pared by 0 bases and J by 2 bases, with 9 bases between. The CDR3 protein is CASSQEDRFTDTQYF. The DNA for the CDR3 is TGCGCCAGCAGCCAAGAGGACAGATTCACAGATACGCAGTATTTT.

The J gene is TRBJ2-1, the V gene TRBV1; TRBD1, the table's D call, was not compared with the DNA. TRBV1 has pseudogene status. The CDR3 covers 17 residues. The CDR3: CTSSQRPQAYSYNEQFF. The CDR3 DNA reads TGCACCAGCAGCCAAAGGCCCCAGGCGTACTCCTACAATGAGCAGTTCTTC.

The chain uses TRBV30 and TRBJ2-5; 9 bases are shared with TRBD2. Germline values: CDR1 GTSNPN, CDR2 SVGIG (reference sequence). Unmatched junction bases numbered 11, after V lost 4 bases and J lost 5 bases. CDR3 size: 15 residues. The CDR3 is CAWTGGGGYGETQYF. Written as DNA, the CDR3 is TGTGCCTGGACGGGCGGGGGGGGTTATGGGGAGACCCAGTACTTC.

The chain employs TRBV4-1 and TRBJ1-5, with D maybe TRBD1 (6 bases). V was trimmed by 3 bases and J by 4 bases, leaving 16 bases between them. This CDR3 is built from 16 residues. Looked up from germline, CDR1 is MGHRA and CDR2 is YSYEKL. CDR3 bases: TGCGCCAGCAGCCAGGGATTTAACAGGGAAAATCAGCCCCAGCATTTT. Encoded protein: CASSQGFNRENQPQHF.

J is TRBJ1-1 and V is TRBV6-1, with no clear D. V lost 1 base and J 1 base, leaving 7 bases between the germline ends. From germline, CDR1 is MNHNS and CDR2 SASEGT. The CDR3 is 14 residues long. CDR3 sequence (DNA): TGTGCCAGCAGTGAAGTGGCGGGGAACACTGAAGCTTTCTTT. As protein: CASSEVAGNTEAFF.

The chain carries TRBV29-1 and TRBJ2-1, with 7 positions matching TRBD2. Germline CDR1 reads SQVTM; CDR2 reads ANQGSEA. The CDR3 runs to 13 residues. V shed 2 bases and J 9 bases; nucleotides not matched to a gene: 7. CDR3 bases: TGCAGCGTTGAAATTGGGCTAGCGGTTGAGCAGTTCTTC. Protein sequence: CSVEIGLAVEQFF.

This chain joins TRBV19 and TRBJ1-2; 7 nucleotides line up with TRBD1. The CDR3 length is 11 residues. The J segment lost 6 bases and the V segment lost 7 bases, leaving 2 bases of the junction unmatched. Germline assignment: CDR1 LNHDA and CDR2 SQIVND (reference sequence). CDR3 loop: CASNDRDGYTF. As DNA, the CDR3 is TGTGCCAGTAATGACAGGGATGGCTACACCTTC.

The chain uses TRBV5-1 and TRBJ2-3; 10 nucleotides agree with TRBD2. The V and J ends lost 0 bases and 6 bases, in that order; junction bases with no gene match: 13. The germline V gene encodes CDR1 SGHRS and CDR2 YFSETQ. The CDR3 extends over 18 amino acids. CDR3 protein: CASSLGPLVAGGPDTQYF. The DNA of the CDR3 is TGCGCCAGCAGCTTGGGGCCCCTCGTAGCGGGAGGACCCGATACGCAGTATTTT.

The V gene is TRBV18, the J gene TRBJ1-2; the D gene is possibly TRBD1 (5 bases). This CDR3 has 13 amino acids. Trimming took off 3 bases at V and 3 bases at J, with 8 bases between the two ends. Per the germline V gene, CDR1 is KGHSH and CDR2 is LQKENI. As DNA, the CDR3 is TGTGCCAGCTCACCGACAGAAGACTATGGCTACACCTTC. The encoded protein is CASSPTEDYGYTF.

The CDR3 nucleotides read TGTGCCAGCAGTGAATCGCCCAGGGGGTCCAACGAGCAGTACTTC. Protein sequence: CASSESPRGSNEQYF. The J gene is TRBJ2-7, the V gene TRBV2; 7 bases are shared with TRBD1. J gave up 5 bases and V 2 bases, and 9 bases lay outside the gene matches. The CDR3 has 15 amino acids. Germline CDR1 SNHLY, CDR2 FYNNEI. Filled out from reference TRBV2 and TRBJ2-7, the complete variable domain reads EPEVTQTPSHQVTQMGQEVILRCVPISNHLYFYWYRQILGQKVEFLVSFYNNEISEKSEIFDDQFSVERPDGSNFTLKIRSTKLEDSAMYFCASSESPRGSNEQYFGPGTRLTVT.

The gene calls are TRBV19 and TRBJ1-1; 11 bases map to TRBD1. Germline values: CDR1 LNHDA, CDR2 SQIVND (reference sequence). V was clipped by 5 bases and J by 1 base; unmatched bases: 9. CDR3 length: 17 amino acids. DNA of the CDR3: TGTGCCAGTAGTGGGACAGGGGGTTTCGGAAGGAACACTGAAGCTTTCTTT. Encoded protein: CASSGTGGFGRNTEAFF.

This sequence joins TRBV6-5 and TRBJ1-1, with D perhaps matching TRBD1 (5 bases). Trimming left V 0 bases short and J 0 bases short, with 8 bases between. This CDR3 region has 15 residues. CDR1 is MNHEY, CDR2 SVGAGI, per germline. The CDR3 nucleotides read TGTGCCAGCAGTTACTCGACACAGGTGAACACTGAAGCTTTCTTT. As protein: CASSYSTQVNTEAFF.

The chain has TRBV11-1 and TRBJ1-1, with 7 bases fitting TRBD1. This CDR3 is built from 16 residues. J gave up 4 bases and V 3 bases, and 11 bases lay outside the gene matches. The germline V gene has CDR1 SGHAT and CDR2 FQDESV (reference sequence). CDR3 sequence (DNA): TGTGCCAGCAGCTTGGGACCAGGGGGTGCGGGCACTGAAGCTTTCTTT. Translated, it gives CASSLGPGGAGTEAFF.

This sequence joins TRBV25-1 and TRBJ2-2, with TRBD2 identical over 11 bases. The V and J ends lost 8 bases and 6 bases, in that order; junction bases with no gene match: 5. The germline V gene has CDR1 MGHDK and CDR2 SYGVNS. There are 14 residues in the CDR3. The CDR3 DNA follows: TGTGCCAGCTCGGGACTAGCGGTGGCCGGGGAGCTGTTTTTT. Residues: CASSGLAVAGELFF.

The chain recombines TRBV29-1 with TRBJ2-7, with D unclear. The CDR3 spans 12 residues. The V end lost 3 bases, the J end lost 1 base, and 7 bases lay between the germline ends. The germline V gene has CDR1 SQVTM and CDR2 ANQGSEA. The CDR3 DNA is TGCAGCGTTGAGGTACAGTCCTACGAGCAGTACTTC. Protein sequence: CSVEVQSYEQYF.

The chain couples TRBV2 to TRBJ1-2, with a tentative D call TRBD1 (5 bases). Germline-derived CDR1 and CDR2 are SNHLY and FYNNEI. Trimming pared 7 bases from V and 0 bases from J, leaving 9 bases between. CDR3 size: 13 residues. The CDR3 DNA follows: TGTGCCAGCAATCACAGGCCTAACTATGGCTACACCTTC. Its translation is CASNHRPNYGYTF.

This clone was recorded a few times. A read error may account for a junction end that differs from germline. DNA for the CDR3: TGTGCCAGCAGCGCTAGACTAGCGGGAGTCGTGGACGAGCAGTACTTC. Translation gives CASSARLAGVVDEQYF. The chain is built from TRBV4-1 and TRBJ2-7, with 12 nucleotides matching TRBD2. The V gene's germline CDR1 is MGHRA and CDR2 YSYEKL. The CDR3 spans 16 residues.

This clone turned up a few times. The chain joins TRBV5-1 to TRBJ2-2; D is unresolved. Between the trimmed V and J ends, which lost 4 bases and 4 bases, there was a span of 14 bases. The length of the CDR3 is 15 residues. Germline CDR1 reads SGHRS; CDR2 reads YFSETQ. CDR3 sequence (DNA): TGCGCCAGCAGCCCGCCTGACTTTAGCACCGGGGAGCTGTTTTTT. The encoded protein is CASSPPDFSTGELFF. Together with reference TRBV5-1 and TRBJ2-2, the CDR3 gives the full variable domain: KAGVTQTPRYLIKTRGQQVTLSCSPISGHRSVSWYQQTPGQGLQFLFEYFSETQRNKGNFPGRFSGRQFSNSRSEMNVSTLELGDSALYLCASSPPDFSTGELFFGEGSRLTVL.

This chain joins TRBV5-4 and TRBJ2-4; tentative D call: TRBD1 (5 bases). Germline loops: CDR1 SGHNT, CDR2 YYREEE (reference sequence). The V end was cut by 0 bases, the J end by 3 bases, with 7 bases between. CDR3 size: 14 residues. The CDR3, as DNA: TGTGCCAGCAGCTTGGCAGGGATCAAAAACATTCAGTACTTC. Its protein product is CASSLAGIKNIQYF.

This chain connects TRBV6-1 to TRBJ2-5; TRBD2 aligns across 7 bases. The V segment lost 6 bases and the J segment 7 bases; nucleotides outside the gene matches: 14. Germline values: CDR1 MNHNS, CDR2 SASEGT. This CDR3 spans 15 amino acids. CDR3 DNA: TGTGCCAGCAGCCCTCCGCGTGGGACGGGGGGGACCCAGTACTTC. The encoded protein is CASSPPRGTGGTQYF.